This T cell receptor beta chain appears in the sequencing data of a study of vaccination effects on CD4 cells after COVID-19. Study results and limitations: There were few convalescent patients in the study and no early post-infection timepoints. Infection- and vaccine-induced clones contracted markedly late after vaccination.

Clones were sequenced by immunoSEQ multiplex PCR, and TCRdb holds only the in-frame ones, with some missing. The table lists around 60,000 clones, more than 70% of them singletons. Antigen-specific CD4+ T cells were expanded with viral peptide pools in the ViraFEST assay before sequencing. Culture proceeded for nine to eleven days, and CD4+ T cells were then isolated. Previously uninfected by SARS-CoV-2, the vaccine recipients also showed negative nucleocapsid antibodies. The culture medium for 1.5 million to 2 million PBMC per well included 9.5 to 10 IU/ml IL-2 and about 9.9 ug/ml peptides. Notes on this clone: Its specificity is unknown.

Trimming shortened V by 7 bases and J by 3 bases, and 5 bases separated the two germline ends. The CDR3 spans 10 residues. Germline V gene lookup returns CDR1 SGHTS and CDR2 YDEGEE. The rearrangement links TRBV5-8 to TRBJ2-7; unclear D gene. This TCR derives from a human donor who received a COVID-19 vaccine. The starting material was CD4+ T cells from PBMCs cultured with HCoV-NL63 spike peptides, obtained before COVID-19 vaccination. CDR3 sequence (DNA): TGTGCCAGCCCCTTCTACGAGCAGTACGTC. Translation: CASPFYEQYV.